This T cell receptor beta chain was found in a study of blood T cell repertoires in COVID-19. Study-wide context: Specimens from acute and convalescent COVID-19 originated in the United States, Italy and Spain.

Profiled with immunoSEQ multiplex PCR; TCRdb holds only in-frame clones, not every one. The sample includes about 130,000 clones, under 85% of them seen just once. The CDR3 runs to 12 residues. Germline V gene sequence: CDR1 SQVTM, CDR2 ANQGSEA. V was clipped by 6 bases and J by 6 bases, with 15 bases between them. This sequence joins TRBV29-1 and TRBJ2-7; D may be TRBD1 (6 bases). Sample: peripheral blood. The sequence was obtained from a man in his sixties with acute or convalescent COVID-19. The CDR3 DNA reads TGCAGCGTGGCAAACAGGGTCGGCGAGCAGTACTTC. Its translation is CSVANRVGEQYF.